These 7 T cell receptor beta chains originate from one sample sequenced in a study of T cell responses to AZD1222 COVID-19 vaccine. Using immunoSEQ multiplex PCR, the repertoire was profiled, and TCRdb retains in-frame clones only, with some absent. This sample has over 85,000 clones, with approximately 90% found just once. This sample comprised peripheral blood, obtained on day 0 of AZD1222 vaccination. These TCRs come from an adult in good health.

The chain has TRBV14 and TRBJ2-5, with D tentatively TRBD1 (5 bases). This CDR3 is 15 amino acids long. The germline V gene has CDR1 SGHDN and CDR2 FVKESK. With 4 bases removed from V and 5 bases from J, the gap between germline ends came to 17 bases. CDR3 region: CASSPLVAPGETQYF. CDR3 bases: TGTGCCAGCAGCCCTTTGGTGGCCCCAGGGGAGACCCAGTACTTC.

J is TRBJ1-5 and V is TRBV30, with D unclear. The CDR3 spans 15 residues. V lost 0 bases to trimming and J lost 6 bases, with 15 bases between them. Germline V gene sequence: CDR1 GTSNPN, CDR2 SVGIG (reference sequence). In DNA form, the CDR3 reads TGTGCCTGGAGTGTACAAATGGGCGTCGCTCAGCCCCAGCATTTT. It translates to CAWSVQMGVAQPQHF. Together with reference TRBV30 and TRBJ1-5, the CDR3 gives the full variable domain: SQTIHQWPATLVQPVGSPLSLECTVEGTSNPNLYWYRQAAGRGLQLLFYSVGIGQISSEVPQNLSASRPQDRQFILSSKKLLLSDSGFYLCAWSVQMGVAQPQHFGDGTRLSIL.

This clone was seen a single time. The V gene is TRBV27, the J gene TRBJ1-2; D remains unclear. Trimming shortened V by 0 bases and J by 8 bases, and 10 bases separated the two germline ends. Germline V gene lookup returns CDR1 MNHEY and CDR2 SMNVEV (reference sequence). This CDR3 region has 13 residues. CDR3 protein: CASSLSMVKGYTF. The CDR3, as DNA: TGTGCCAGCAGTTTATCGATGGTGAAAGGCTACACCTTC.

This clone is judged medium-sized. The rearrangement joins TRBV24-1 to TRBJ2-1, with TRBD2 as a possible D gene (5 bases). Germline assignment: CDR1 KGHDR and CDR2 SFDVKD. The CDR3 runs 15 residues. V was clipped by 6 bases and J by 9 bases, with 20 bases between them. The DNA for the CDR3 is TGTGCCACCAGTAGTGCGCAACTAGAATCCAGTGAGCAGTTCTTC. It yields the protein CATSSAQLESSEQFF.

Of note for this clone: Distinct nucleotide sequences in the sample also encode this CDR3. The chain carries TRBV7-8 and TRBJ1-5; D is uncertain. Germline CDR1 and CDR2: SGHVS and FQNEAQ. This CDR3 spans 13 amino acids. V lost 1 base and J lost 2, with 3 bases in between. CDR3 region: CASSLVGNQPQHF. The CDR3 coding sequence is TGTGCCAGCAGCTTAGTAGGCAATCAGCCCCAGCATTTT. Based on the CDR3 plus reference TRBV7-8 and TRBJ1-5, the full variable domain is GAGVSQSPRYKVAKRGQDVALRCDPISGHVSLFWYQQALGQGPEFLTYFQNEAQLDKSGLPSDRFFAERPEGSVSTLKIQRTQQEDSAVYLCASSLVGNQPQHFGDGTRLSIL.

The chain links TRBV6-4 to TRBJ1-2; TRBD1 might be the D (5 bases). The CDR3 covers 16 residues. The V and J ends lost 0 bases and 4 bases respectively, with 15 bases between them. Germline values: CDR1 MRHNA, CDR2 SNTAGT. DNA for the CDR3: TGTGCCAGCAGTGACTCGCCCATCGGGGGGACCTATGGCTACACCTTC. Its translation is CASSDSPIGGTYGYTF.

This chain uses TRBV5-4 with TRBJ2-7; 12 nucleotides align to TRBD2. Per the germline V gene, CDR1 is SGHNT and CDR2 is YYREEE (reference sequence). Losses at the gene ends were 4 bases for V and 4 bases for J; bases not matched to a gene: 6. This CDR3 is built from 15 residues. The CDR3 spells CASSHRTSGTYEQYF. CDR3 bases: TGTGCCAGCAGCCATCGGACTAGCGGGACTTACGAGCAGTACTTC. Full variable domain (rest looked up from reference TRBV5-4 and TRBJ2-7): ETGVTQSPTHLIKTRGQQVTLRCSSQSGHNTVSWYQQALGQGPQFIFQYYREEENGRGNFPPRFSGLQFPNYSSELNVNALELDDSALYLCASSHRTSGTYEQYFGPGTRLTVT.